This T cell receptor beta chain was identified in a study of T cell responses to AZD1222 COVID-19 vaccine. The table came from immunoSEQ multiplex PCR; TCRdb's copy has only in-frame clones and leaves some out. Seen here are tens of thousands of clones, more than 80% observed once, and the top ten hold approximately 5.4%. With V trimmed by 5 bases and J by 0 bases, 3 bases remained unmatched. There are 15 residues in the CDR3. The V gene's germline CDR1 is GTSNPN and CDR2 SVGIG (reference sequence). Worth noting for this clone: The target antigen is unknown.

Whole-study findings and limits: Among vaccine-associated CD4 TCRs, coverage spanned spike, with dominance at 160-218 and 743-854.

The receptor's source is an adult in good health. The chain links TRBV30 to TRBJ1-4; 10 nucleotides line up with TRBD1. The sequenced sample was peripheral blood, obtained on day 0 of AZD1222 vaccination. CDR3 coding DNA: TGTGCCTGGGATGGACAGGGGGCAACTAATGAAAAACTGTTTTTT. Residues: CAWDGQGATNEKLFF.